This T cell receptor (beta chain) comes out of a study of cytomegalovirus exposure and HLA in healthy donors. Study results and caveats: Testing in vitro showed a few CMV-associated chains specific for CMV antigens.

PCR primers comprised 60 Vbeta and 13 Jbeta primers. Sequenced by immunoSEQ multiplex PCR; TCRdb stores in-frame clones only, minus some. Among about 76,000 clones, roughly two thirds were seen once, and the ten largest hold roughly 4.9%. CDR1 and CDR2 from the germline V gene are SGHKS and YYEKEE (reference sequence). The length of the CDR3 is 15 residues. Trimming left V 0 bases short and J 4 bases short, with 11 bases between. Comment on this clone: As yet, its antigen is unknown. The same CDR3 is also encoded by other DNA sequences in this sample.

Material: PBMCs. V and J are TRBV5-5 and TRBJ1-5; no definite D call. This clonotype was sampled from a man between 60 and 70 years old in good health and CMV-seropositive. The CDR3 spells CASSLGSTGNQPQHF. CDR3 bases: TGTGCCAGCAGCTTGGGTTCTACCGGTAATCAGCCCCAGCATTTT.